The clone carrying this T cell receptor beta chain was counted many times. Its antigen is not known. The data derive from a study of breast tumors, draining lymph nodes, adjacent tissues. Study conclusions and caveats: Luminal-like breast cancer showed significantly greater tumor-nontumor repertoire similarity than basal-like breast cancer did. Tumor T cell lymph node origin was a supported hypothesis, not proven. Tumors had less TCR diversity than lymph nodes, more than nontumor tissue. Data fit most tumor T cells coming from lymph node, expanding in tumor.

Breast cancer patients provided tissue from their axillary draining lymph nodes. Via MiXCR, TCRdb re-called the multiplex PCR reads, giving one row per CDR3 protein. The table has more than 85,000 distinct CDR3 sequences, 21% seen once; the top ten hold roughly 1.2%. This CDR3 comprises 12 residues. The V end was cut by 0 bases, the J end by 8 bases, with 10 bases between. The V gene's germline CDR1 is GTSNPN and CDR2 SVGIG (reference sequence). Material: axillary lymph node tissue. The chain combines TRBV30 with TRBJ1-2; D uncertain. The sequence derives from a female donor with breast cancer. Some clones in this sample may be carry-over from other donors' samples. The CDR3 is CAWSVKGGGYTF. The CDR3 DNA follows: TGTGCCTGGAGTGTCAAGGGTGGAGGCTACACCTTC.